The source of this TCR beta chain is a study of identical twins. Study observations and caveats: Zero-insertion analyses were open to partial confounding by invariant MAIT and iNKT cells. Abundant beta clonotypes from cord blood bore fewer insertions; memory repertoires lacked this pattern.

Concerning this clonotype itself: Antigen: not known.

Germline V gives CDR1 SNHLY, CDR2 FYNNEI. Trimming cost V 3 bases and J 6 bases, with 18 bases left between them. The CDR3 totals 15 residues. Addition of a universal primer site occurred through template switching, and cDNA carried unique molecular identifiers. In TCRdb, the 5' RACE reads were re-called with MiXCR into one record per CDR3 protein. This sample carries 650,000 to 750,000 distinct CDR3 sequences, 21% of them seen once, and the ten largest clones take roughly 4%. These same records also appear under a second study, on T cells expressing NK-cell markers. From that report: One of eight sequenced donors was HCMV-seronegative; the other seven were seropositive.

The chain uses TRBV2 and TRBJ2-7; no firm D call. Specimen: PBMCs. The clonotype was recovered from a woman under 30 in good health. For the CDR3, the DNA is TGTGCCAGCAGTGACACCGGGCCCCCTTTAATCGAGCAGTACTTC. Protein sequence: CASSDTGPPLIEQYF.